The clone carrying this T cell receptor (beta chain) was seen only a few times. This specimen comes from a study of blood T cell repertoires in COVID-19. Assay: immunoSEQ multiplex PCR; the TCRdb copy retains only in-frame clones and omits some. The table records 250,000 to 300,000 clones, 80% to 85% of them present only once. Trimming took 6 bases from V and 6 from J; bases not matched to a gene: 7. The CDR3 contains 15 residues. In germline, CDR1 is MDHEN, CDR2 SYDVKM. Sequencing input: PBMCs or T cells enriched from blood (not recorded which). The source is a man aged 40-49 years who had been exposed to COVID-19. The chain combines TRBV28 with TRBJ1-4; 10 bases match TRBD1. In nucleotides, the CDR3 is TGTGCCAGCAGCGCCGCCGGGACAGGGGATGAAAAACTGTTTTTT. Translation: CASSAAGTGDEKLFF.